The text below deals with one T cell receptor (beta chain). The sample comes from a study of OX40 agonist ivuxolimab in advanced cancers. Method: immunoSEQ multiplex PCR; TCRdb's copy keeps in-frame clones and lacks some. Of 50,000 to 60,000 clones listed, 89% were seen once; the top ten hold about 6.5%. Sequencing used CD4+ or CD8+ T cells sorted from blood, obtained in a trial of the OX40 agonist ivuxolimab. This receptor was taken from an adult with an advanced solid tumor such as melanoma, head and neck, liver or kidney cancer.

CDR3 nucleotides: TGTGCCAGCAGCTCCCGGGACAGGGTATACACTGAAGCTTTCTTT. It translates to CASSSRDRVYTEAFF. This chain joins TRBV11-2 and TRBJ1-1, with 9 bases lining up with TRBD1. Germline CDR1 reads SGHAT; CDR2 reads FQNNGV. Trimming at V came to 4 bases and at J to 3 bases, leaving 6 bases not matched to a gene. CDR3 length equals 15 residues.